The sequence of this TCR beta chain was determined in a study of OX40 agonist ivuxolimab in advanced cancers. Study background: Of mixed ages from about 23 to 85 and averaging approximately 60 years, the group was approximately 84% male. It was permissible to have had prior anti-PD-1, anti-PD-L1 or anti-CTLA-4 therapy, and approximately 38% had some. Findings and caveats of the study: At 0.1-3.0 mg/kg, partial responders had clonal expansion among the lowest observed. Expanded clones were, on average, more numerous among CD8+ T cells than CD4+.

Profiled with immunoSEQ multiplex PCR; TCRdb holds only in-frame clones, not every one. The repertoire holds approximately 100,000 clones, roughly nine tenths seen once, with 0.25% to 0.35% in the top ten. Concerning this clone: Its antigen remains unknown.

The specimen comprised CD4+ or CD8+ T cells sorted from blood, sampled in a trial of the OX40 agonist ivuxolimab. The origin of this receptor is an adult with an advanced solid tumor such as melanoma, head and neck, liver or kidney cancer.

CDR3 bases: TGTGCCAGCAGTGAGGGGCCGGGGCCGAGGGGGTTGTTTTTT. Translated: CASSEGPGPRGLFF. The chain combines TRBV6-1 with TRBJ1-4; tentatively, D is TRBD1 (6 bases). The CDR3 runs to 14 residues. Trimming shortened V by 3 bases and J by 15 bases, and 20 bases separated the two germline ends. Germline V CDR1 and CDR2: MNHNS, SASEGT.